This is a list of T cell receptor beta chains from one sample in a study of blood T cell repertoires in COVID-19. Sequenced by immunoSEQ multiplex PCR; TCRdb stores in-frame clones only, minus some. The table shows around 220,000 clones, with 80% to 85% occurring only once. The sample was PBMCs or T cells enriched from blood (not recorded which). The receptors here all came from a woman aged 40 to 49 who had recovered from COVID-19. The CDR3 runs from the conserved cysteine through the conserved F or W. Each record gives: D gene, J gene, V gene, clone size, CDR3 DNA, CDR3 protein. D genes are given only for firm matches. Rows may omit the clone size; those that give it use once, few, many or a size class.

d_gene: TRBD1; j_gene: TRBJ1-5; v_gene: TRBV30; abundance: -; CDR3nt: TGTGCCTGGAGTCCCACAGGGGTAAATCAGCCCCAGCATTTT; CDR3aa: CAWSPTGVNQPQHF
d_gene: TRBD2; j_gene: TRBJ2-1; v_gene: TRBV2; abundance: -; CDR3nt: TGTGCCAGCAGTAGCGGGAGGACCGTCAATGAGCAGTTCTTC; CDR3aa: CASSSGRTVNEQFF
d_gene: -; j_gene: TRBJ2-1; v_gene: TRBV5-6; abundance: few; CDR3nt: TGTGCCAGCAGCTTGCCGGGACTTTACAATGAGCAGTTCTTC; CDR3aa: CASSLPGLYNEQFF
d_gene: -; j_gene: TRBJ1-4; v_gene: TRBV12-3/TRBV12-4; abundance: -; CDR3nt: TGTGCCAGCACCCTCTTTGAGGGAAAACTGTTTTTT; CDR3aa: CASTLFEGKLFF
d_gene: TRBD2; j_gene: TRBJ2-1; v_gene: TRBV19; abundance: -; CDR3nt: TGTGCCAGTAGGGGACTCGGGACTAGCGACGAGCAGTTCTTC; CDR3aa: CASRGLGTSDEQFF
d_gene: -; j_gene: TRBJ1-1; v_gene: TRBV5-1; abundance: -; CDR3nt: TGCGCCAGCAGCTTTGGGACACTGAACACTGAAGCTTTCTTT; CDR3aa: CASSFGTLNTEAFF
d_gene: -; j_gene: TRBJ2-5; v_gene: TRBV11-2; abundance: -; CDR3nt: TGTGCCAGCAGCTTAAATCCTCGGGGAAGCCAAGAGACCCAGTACTTC; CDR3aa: CASSLNPRGSQETQYF
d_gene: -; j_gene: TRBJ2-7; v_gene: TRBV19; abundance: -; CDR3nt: TGTGCCAGTAGTTCCGAATCTCCTAGCTCCTACGAGCAGTACTTC; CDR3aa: CASSSESPSSYEQYF
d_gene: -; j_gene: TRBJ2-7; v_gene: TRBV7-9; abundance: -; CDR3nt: TGTGCCAGCAGCTTAGAGCGAGAGAGTCTCGAGCAGTACTTC; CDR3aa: CASSLERESLEQYF
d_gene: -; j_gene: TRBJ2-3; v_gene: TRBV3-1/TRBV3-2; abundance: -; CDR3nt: TGTGCCAGCAGCCAAGATCGTAGCACAGATACGCAGTATTTT; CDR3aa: CASSQDRSTDTQYF
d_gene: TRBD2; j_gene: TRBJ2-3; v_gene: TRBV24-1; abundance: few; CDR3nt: TGTGCCACCAGTGATTTGAAATATAGCGGGAGGTCTGGAGATACGCAGTATTTT; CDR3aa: CATSDLKYSGRSGDTQYF
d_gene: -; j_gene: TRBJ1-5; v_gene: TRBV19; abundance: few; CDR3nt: TGTGCCAGTAGGGACTTTAGCAATCAGCCCCAGCATTTT; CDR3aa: CASRDFSNQPQHF
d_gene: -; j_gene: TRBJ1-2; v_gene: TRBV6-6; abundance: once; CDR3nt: TGTGCCAGCACCGACCTGGGGGAGGGGGATGACTATGGCTACACCTTC; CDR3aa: CASTDLGEGDDYGYTF
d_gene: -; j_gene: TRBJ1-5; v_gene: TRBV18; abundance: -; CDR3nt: TGTGCCAGCTCGCCTGGGACACTTCAGCCCCAGCATTTT; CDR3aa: CASSPGTLQPQHF
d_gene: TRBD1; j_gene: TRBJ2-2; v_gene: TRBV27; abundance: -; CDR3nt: TGTGCCAGCAGAGGACAGGGTAGGACCGGGGAGCTGTTTTTT; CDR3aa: CASRGQGRTGELFF
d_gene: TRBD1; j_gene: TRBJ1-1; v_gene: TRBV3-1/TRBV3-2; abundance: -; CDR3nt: TGTGCCAGCAGCCAGCGGACAGGGACCTTTGGCACTGAAGCTTTCTTT; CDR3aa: CASSQRTGTFGTEAFF
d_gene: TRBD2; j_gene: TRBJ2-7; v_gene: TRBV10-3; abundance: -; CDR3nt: TGTGCCATCAGTTCCGGGACTATCAACTACGAGCAGTACTTC; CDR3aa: CAISSGTINYEQYF
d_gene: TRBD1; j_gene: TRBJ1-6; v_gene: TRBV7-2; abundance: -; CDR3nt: TGTGCCAGCAGTCCCAGGGGGATCTATAATTCACCCCTCCACTTT; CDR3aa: CASSPRGIYNSPLHF
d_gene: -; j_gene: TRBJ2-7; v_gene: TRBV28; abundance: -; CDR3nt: TGTGCCAGCAGTATTCGGGACGAGCAGTACTTC; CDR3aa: CASSIRDEQYF
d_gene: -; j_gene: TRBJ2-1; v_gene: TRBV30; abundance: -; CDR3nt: TGTGCCTGGAGTGGCCTAAACAATGAGCAGTTCTTC; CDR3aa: CAWSGLNNEQFF
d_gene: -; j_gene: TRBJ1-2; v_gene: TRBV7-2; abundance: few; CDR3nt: TGTGCCAGCAGCGTAGGCGGGATTAGTTATGGCTACACCTTC; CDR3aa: CASSVGGISYGYTF
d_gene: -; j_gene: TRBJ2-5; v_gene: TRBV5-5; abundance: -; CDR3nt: TGTGCCAGCAGCCAGCCGGGAGCGCAAGAGACCCAGTACTTC; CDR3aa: CASSQPGAQETQYF
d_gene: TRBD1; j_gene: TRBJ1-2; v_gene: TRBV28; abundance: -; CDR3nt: TGTGCCAGCAGTGTGGACAGGGGTACGACTGGCTACACCTTC; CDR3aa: CASSVDRGTTGYTF
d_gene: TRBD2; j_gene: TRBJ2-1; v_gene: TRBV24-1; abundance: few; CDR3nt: TGTGCCACCAGTGATTTCAGGCGGGGGGAGCAGTTCTTC; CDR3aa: CATSDFRRGEQFF
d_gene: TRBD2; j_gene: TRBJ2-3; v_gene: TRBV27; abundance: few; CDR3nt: TGTGCCAGCACTGCGAGCGGGAGAAATACAGATACGCAGTATTTT; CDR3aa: CASTASGRNTDTQYF
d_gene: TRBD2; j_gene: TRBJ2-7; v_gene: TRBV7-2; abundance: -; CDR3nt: TGTGCCAGCAGCTCAAGAGGGGCGGGAGCGGGCTCCTACGAGCAGTACTTC; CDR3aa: CASSSRGAGAGSYEQYF
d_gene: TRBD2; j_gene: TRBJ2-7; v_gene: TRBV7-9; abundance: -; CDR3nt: TGTGCCAGCAGCCCAAGGGGGGCGGGAGGGCCTTCCTACGAGCAGTACTTC; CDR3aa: CASSPRGAGGPSYEQYF
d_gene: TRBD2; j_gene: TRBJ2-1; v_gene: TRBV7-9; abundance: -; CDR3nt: TGTGCCAGCAGCTTAGATAGCGGGACACACTACAATGAGCAGTTCTTC; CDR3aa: CASSLDSGTHYNEQFF
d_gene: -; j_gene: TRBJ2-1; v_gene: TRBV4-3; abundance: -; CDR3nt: TGCGCCAGCAGCCAAGATCCAGTCGGGAATGAGCAGTTCTTC; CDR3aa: CASSQDPVGNEQFF
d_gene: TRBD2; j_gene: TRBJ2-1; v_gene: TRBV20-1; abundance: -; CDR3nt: TGCAGTGCTAGTTATAACCACGGGACTAGTCAGTTCTTC; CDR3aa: CSASYNHGTSQFF
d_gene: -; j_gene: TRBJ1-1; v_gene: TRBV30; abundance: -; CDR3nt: TGTGCCTGGAGTGTACTTCGGGGCACTGAAGCTTTCTTT; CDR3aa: CAWSVLRGTEAFF
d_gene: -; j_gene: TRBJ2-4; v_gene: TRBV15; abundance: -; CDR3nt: TGTGCCACCAGCACTTCCACAGTGATTCTAGCCAAAAACATTCAGTACTTC; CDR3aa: CATSTSTVILAKNIQYF